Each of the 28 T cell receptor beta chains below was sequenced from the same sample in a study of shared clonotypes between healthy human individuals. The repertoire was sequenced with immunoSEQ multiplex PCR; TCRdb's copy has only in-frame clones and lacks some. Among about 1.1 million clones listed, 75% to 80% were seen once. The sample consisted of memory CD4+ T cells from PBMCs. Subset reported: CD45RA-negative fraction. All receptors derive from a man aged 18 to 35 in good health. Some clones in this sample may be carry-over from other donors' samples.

CDR3 sequence (DNA): TGCGCCAGCAGCTTGGAAAGCGGGGCCTACAATGAGCAGTTCTTC. Its translation: CASSLESGAYNEQFF. The gene calls are TRBV5-1 and TRBJ2-1, with 7 bases identical to TRBD2. The CDR3 has 15 residues. The germline V gene has CDR1 SGHRS and CDR2 YFSETQ. V shed 0 bases and J 2 bases; nucleotides not matched to a gene: 2.

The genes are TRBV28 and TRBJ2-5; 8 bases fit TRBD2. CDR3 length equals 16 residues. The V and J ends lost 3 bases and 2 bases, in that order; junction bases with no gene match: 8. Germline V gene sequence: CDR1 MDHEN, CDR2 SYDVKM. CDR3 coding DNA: TGTGCCAGCAGTTTGAGGCGGCCTAGCGGGCAAGAGACCCAGTACTTC. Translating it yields CASSLRRPSGQETQYF.

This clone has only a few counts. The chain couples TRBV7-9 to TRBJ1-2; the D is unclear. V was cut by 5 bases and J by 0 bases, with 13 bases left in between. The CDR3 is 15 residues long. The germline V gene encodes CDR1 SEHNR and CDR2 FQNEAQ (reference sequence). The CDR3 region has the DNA TGTGCCAGCAGCCCAAACGCCTTGACTAACTATGGCTACACCTTC. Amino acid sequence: CASSPNALTNYGYTF. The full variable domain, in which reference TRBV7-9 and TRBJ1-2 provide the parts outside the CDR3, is DTGVSQNPRHKITKRGQNVTFRCDPISEHNRLYWYRQTLGQGPEFLTYFQNEAQLEKSRLLSDRFSAERPKGSFSTLEIQRTEQGDSAMYLCASSPNALTNYGYTFGSGTRLTVV.

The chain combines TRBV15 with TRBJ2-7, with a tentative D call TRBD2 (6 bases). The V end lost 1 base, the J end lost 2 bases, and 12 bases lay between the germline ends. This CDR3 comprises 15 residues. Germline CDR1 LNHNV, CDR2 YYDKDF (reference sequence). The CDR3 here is CATSRGGRGTYEQYF. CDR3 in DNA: TGTGCCACCAGCAGAGGTGGGCGGGGCACCTACGAGCAGTACTTC.

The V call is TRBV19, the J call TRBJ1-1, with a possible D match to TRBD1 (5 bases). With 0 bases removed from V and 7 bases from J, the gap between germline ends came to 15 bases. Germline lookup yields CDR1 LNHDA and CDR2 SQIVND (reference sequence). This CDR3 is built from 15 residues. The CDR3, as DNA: TGTGCCAGTAGTATAGATCGAATCCGACAGATTGAAGCTTTCTTT. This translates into CASSIDRIRQIEAFF.

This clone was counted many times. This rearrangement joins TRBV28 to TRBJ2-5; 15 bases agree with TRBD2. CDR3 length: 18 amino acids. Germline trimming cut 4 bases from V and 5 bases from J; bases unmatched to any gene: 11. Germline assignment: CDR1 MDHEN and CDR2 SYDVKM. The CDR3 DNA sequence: TGTGCCAGCAGTTCCATTTGGACTAGCGGGAGGGCCCGTGAGACCCAGTACTTC. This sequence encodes CASSSIWTSGRARETQYF.

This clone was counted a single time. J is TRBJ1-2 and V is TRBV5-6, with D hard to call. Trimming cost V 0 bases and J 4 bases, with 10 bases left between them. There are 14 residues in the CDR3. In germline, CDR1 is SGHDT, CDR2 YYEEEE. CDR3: CASSLDRFIYGYTF. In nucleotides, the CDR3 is TGTGCCAGCAGCTTGGATAGGTTTATCTATGGCTACACCTTC.

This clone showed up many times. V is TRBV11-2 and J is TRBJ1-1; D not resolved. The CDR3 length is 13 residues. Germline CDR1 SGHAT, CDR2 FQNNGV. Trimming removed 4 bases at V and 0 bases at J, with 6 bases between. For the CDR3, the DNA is TGTGCCAGCAGCTACACCGTGAACACTGAAGCTTTCTTT. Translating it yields CASSYTVNTEAFF.

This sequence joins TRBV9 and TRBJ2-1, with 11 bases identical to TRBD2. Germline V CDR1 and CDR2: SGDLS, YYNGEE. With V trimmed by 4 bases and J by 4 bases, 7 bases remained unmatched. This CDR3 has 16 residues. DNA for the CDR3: TGTGCCAGCAGCCCTAGGGCTAGCGGGAGGTACAATGAGCAGTTCTTC. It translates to CASSPRASGRYNEQFF.

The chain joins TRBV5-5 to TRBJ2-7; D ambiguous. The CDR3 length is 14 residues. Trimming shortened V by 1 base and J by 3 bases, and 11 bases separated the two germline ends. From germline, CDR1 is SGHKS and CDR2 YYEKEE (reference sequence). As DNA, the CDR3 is TGTGCCAGCAGCTTGCAAAGGGTGTTCTACGAGCAGTACTTC. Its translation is CASSLQRVFYEQYF.

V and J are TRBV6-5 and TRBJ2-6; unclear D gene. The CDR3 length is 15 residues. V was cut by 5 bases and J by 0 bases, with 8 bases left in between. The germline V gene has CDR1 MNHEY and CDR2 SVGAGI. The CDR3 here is CASSRPVSGANVLTF. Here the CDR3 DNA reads TGTGCCAGCAGTAGACCGGTCTCTGGGGCCAACGTCCTGACTTTC.

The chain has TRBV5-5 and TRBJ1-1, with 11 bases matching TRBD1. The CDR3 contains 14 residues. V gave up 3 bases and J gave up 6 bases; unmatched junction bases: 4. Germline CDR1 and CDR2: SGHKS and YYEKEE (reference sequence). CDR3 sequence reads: CASSWTGGVAEAFF. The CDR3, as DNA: TGTGCCAGCAGCTGGACAGGGGGCGTCGCTGAAGCTTTCTTT.

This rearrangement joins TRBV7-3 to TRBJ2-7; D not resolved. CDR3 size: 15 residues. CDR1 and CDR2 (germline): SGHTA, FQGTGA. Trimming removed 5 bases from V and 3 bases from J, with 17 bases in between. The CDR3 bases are TGTGCCAGCAGCCCGTCTCAGTACCCCTTCTACGAGCAGTACTTC. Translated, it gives CASSPSQYPFYEQYF. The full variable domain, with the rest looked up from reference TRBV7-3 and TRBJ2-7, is GAGVSQTPSNKVTEKGKYVELRCDPISGHTALYWYRQSLGQGPEFLIYFQGTGAADDSGLPNDRFFAVRPEGSVSTLKIQRTERGDSAVYLCASSPSQYPFYEQYFGPGTRLTVT.

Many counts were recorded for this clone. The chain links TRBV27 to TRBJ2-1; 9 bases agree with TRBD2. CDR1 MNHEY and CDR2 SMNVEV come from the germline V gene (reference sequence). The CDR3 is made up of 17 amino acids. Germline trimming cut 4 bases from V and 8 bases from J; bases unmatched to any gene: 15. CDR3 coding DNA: TGTGCCAGCAGTTCCCCTATCGGGCGGGAGGGCCGCGATGAGCAGTTCTTC. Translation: CASSSPIGREGRDEQFF.

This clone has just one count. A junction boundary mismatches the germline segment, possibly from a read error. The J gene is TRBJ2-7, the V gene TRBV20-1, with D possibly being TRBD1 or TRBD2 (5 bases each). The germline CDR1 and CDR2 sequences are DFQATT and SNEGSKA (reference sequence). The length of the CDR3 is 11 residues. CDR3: CSAPIGTRVFF. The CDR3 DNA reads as TGCAGTGCTCCGATCGGGACCAGGGTTTTCTTC.

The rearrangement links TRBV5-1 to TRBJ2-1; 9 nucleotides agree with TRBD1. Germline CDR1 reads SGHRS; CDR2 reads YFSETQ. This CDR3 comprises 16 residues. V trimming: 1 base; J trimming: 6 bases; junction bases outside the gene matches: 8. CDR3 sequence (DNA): TGCGCCAGCAGCTTGACCGGGACAGGGAACCTCAATGAGCAGTTCTTC. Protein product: CASSLTGTGNLNEQFF.

The CDR3 nucleotides are TGTGCCAGCCGAAGGGGGCTGAGCTCCTACGAGCAGTACTTC. Its protein product is CASRRGLSSYEQYF. The V gene is TRBV6-5, the J gene TRBJ2-7; 7 nucleotides align to TRBD1. This CDR3 has 14 residues. Germline V lookup: CDR1 MNHEY, CDR2 SVGAGI. V lost 8 bases, J lost 0 bases, and 7 bases stayed unmatched.

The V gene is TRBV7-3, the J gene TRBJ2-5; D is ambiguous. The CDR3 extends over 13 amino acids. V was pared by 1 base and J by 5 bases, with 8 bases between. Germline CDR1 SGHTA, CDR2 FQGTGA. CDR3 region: CASSLKIGETQYF. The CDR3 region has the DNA TGTGCCAGCAGCTTAAAGATCGGGGAGACCCAGTACTTC. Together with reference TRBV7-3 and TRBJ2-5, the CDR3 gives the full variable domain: GAGVSQTPSNKVTEKGKYVELRCDPISGHTALYWYRQSLGQGPEFLIYFQGTGAADDSGLPNDRFFAVRPEGSVSTLKIQRTERGDSAVYLCASSLKIGETQYFGPGTRLLVL.

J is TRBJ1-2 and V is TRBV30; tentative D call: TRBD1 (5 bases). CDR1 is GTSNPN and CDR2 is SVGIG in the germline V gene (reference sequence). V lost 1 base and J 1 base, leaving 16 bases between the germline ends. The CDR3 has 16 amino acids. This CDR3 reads CAWSAQFTGGNYGYTF. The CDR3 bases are TGTGCCTGGAGTGCGCAGTTCACGGGGGGTAACTATGGCTACACCTTC.

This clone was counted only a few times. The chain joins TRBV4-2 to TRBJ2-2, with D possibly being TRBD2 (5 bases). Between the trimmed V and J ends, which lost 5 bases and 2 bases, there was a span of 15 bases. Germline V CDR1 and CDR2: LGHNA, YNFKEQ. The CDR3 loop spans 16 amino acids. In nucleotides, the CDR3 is TGTGCCAGCAGCGGGAGTGGTTCTGTAAACACCGGGGAGCTGTTTTTT. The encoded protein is CASSGSGSVNTGELFF.

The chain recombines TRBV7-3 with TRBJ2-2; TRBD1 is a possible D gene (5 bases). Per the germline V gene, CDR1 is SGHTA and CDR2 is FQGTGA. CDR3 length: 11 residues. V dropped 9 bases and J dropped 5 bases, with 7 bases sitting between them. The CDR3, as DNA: TGTGCCAGTAGGGGAACCGGGGAGCTGTTTTTT. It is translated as CASRGTGELFF.

CDR3: CASSLARGPGYTF. The CDR3 DNA reads TGTGCCAGCAGCTTGGCCAGGGGACCTGGCTACACCTTC. This chain links TRBV5-5 with TRBJ1-2, with TRBD1 as a possible D gene (6 bases). Germline assignment: CDR1 SGHKS and CDR2 YYEKEE (reference sequence). CDR3 size: 13 residues. Trimming pared 0 bases from V and 7 bases from J, leaving 10 bases between.

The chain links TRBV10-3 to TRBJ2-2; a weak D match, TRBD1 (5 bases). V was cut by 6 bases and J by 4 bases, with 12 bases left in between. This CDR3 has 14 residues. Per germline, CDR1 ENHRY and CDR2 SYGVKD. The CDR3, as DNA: TGTGCCATCAGAACAGGTTTCAGCACCGGGGAGCTGTTTTTT. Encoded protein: CAIRTGFSTGELFF.

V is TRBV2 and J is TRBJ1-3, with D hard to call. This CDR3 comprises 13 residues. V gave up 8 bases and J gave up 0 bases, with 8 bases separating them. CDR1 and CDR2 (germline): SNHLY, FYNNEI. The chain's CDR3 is CASGGSSGNTIYF. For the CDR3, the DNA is TGTGCCAGCGGTGGGAGCTCTGGAAACACCATATATTTT.

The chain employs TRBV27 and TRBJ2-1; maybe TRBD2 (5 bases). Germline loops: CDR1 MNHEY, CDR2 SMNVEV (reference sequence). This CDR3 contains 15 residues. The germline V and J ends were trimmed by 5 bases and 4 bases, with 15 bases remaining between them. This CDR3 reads CASSPLGVQYNEQFF. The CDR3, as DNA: TGTGCCAGCAGTCCGTTGGGAGTTCAGTACAATGAGCAGTTCTTC.

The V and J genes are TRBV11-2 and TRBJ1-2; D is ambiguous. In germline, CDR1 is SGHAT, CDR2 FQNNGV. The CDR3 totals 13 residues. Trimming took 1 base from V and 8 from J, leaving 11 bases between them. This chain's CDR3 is CASSLARIGGYTF. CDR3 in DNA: TGTGCCAGCAGCTTAGCTCGGATAGGGGGCTACACCTTC. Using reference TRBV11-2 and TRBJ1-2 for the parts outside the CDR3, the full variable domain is EAGVAQSPRYKIIEKRQSVAFWCNPISGHATLYWYQQILGQGPKLLIQFQNNGVVDDSQLPKDRFSAERLKGVDSTLKIQPAKLEDSAVYLCASSLARIGGYTFGSGTRLTVV.

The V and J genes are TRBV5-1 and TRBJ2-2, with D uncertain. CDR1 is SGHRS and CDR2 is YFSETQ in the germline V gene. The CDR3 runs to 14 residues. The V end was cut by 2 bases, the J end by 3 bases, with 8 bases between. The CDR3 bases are TGCGCCAGCAGCTTCAGGACGGACACCGGGGAGCTGTTTTTT. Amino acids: CASSFRTDTGELFF.

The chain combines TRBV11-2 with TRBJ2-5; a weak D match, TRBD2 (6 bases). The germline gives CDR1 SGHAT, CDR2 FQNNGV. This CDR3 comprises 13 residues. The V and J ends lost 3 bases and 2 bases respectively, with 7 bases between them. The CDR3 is CASSFAGQETQYF. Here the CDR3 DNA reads TGTGCCAGCAGCTTTGCGGGACAAGAGACCCAGTACTTC.